This T cell receptor beta chain was recovered during a study of blood T cell repertoires in COVID-19. The overall study: Acute and convalescent COVID-19 specimens originated in the United States, Italy and Spain. PBMCs, B-cell-depleted T cells, or T cells were the source of the cDNA or gDNA that made up the material.

Measured with immunoSEQ multiplex PCR; TCRdb has only the in-frame clones, and not every one. The repertoire holds about 200,000 clones, with approximately 92% as singletons. The CDR3 is 15 residues long. Per germline, CDR1 LNHDA and CDR2 SQIVND (reference sequence). V lost 3 bases and J 0 bases, leaving 11 bases between the germline ends. Material: peripheral blood. The clonotype originates from a man aged 45-65 years with acute or convalescent COVID-19. This rearrangement joins TRBV19 to TRBJ1-1; D gene ambiguous. CDR3 protein: CASSIHNLMNTEAFF. In DNA form, the CDR3 reads TGTGCCAGTAGTATTCACAACCTCATGAACACTGAAGCTTTCTTT.